This T cell receptor beta chain was identified during a study of persistence of HIV-infected CD4 T cells. This was the immunoSEQ version 4 assay in survey mode. The data were produced by immunoSEQ multiplex PCR, yet TCRdb's version contains in-frame clones alone and is incomplete. The data contain about 36,000 clones, about 85% of them singletons. On this clone: Its antigen is currently unknown.

Germline CDR1 reads KGHDR; CDR2 reads SFDVKD. The V and J ends lost 4 bases and 6 bases respectively, with 15 bases between them. This CDR3 has 15 amino acids. Cells were stimulated with overlapping HIV-1 Gag 15-mer peptides. Sorted nonresponding memory CD4+ T cells were CD40L-negative, CD69-negative, CD45RO-high. The sample was cultured CD4+ T cells from PBMCs, taken from a patient who received antiretroviral therapy. The TCR was taken from an adult with HIV. The donor label of this sample is uncertain. The chain couples TRBV24-1 to TRBJ1-5; D gene unclear. CDR3 in DNA: TGTGCCACCAGTGACTCTACCGTTTGGGGTCAGCCCCAGCATTTT. Translation gives CATSDSTVWGQPQHF.